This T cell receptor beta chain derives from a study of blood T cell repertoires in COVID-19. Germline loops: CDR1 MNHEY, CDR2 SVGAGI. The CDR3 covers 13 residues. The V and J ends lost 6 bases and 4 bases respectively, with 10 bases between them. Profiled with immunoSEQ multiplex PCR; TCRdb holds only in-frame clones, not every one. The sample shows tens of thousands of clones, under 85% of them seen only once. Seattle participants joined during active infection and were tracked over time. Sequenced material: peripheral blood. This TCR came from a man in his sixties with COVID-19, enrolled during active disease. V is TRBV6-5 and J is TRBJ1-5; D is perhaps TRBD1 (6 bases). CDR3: CASSRTENQPQHF. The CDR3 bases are TGTGCCAGCAGCAGGACAGAAAATCAGCCCCAGCATTTT.